These 17 T cell receptor beta chains were all obtained from the same sample, sequenced in a study of blood T cell repertoires in COVID-19. The data were produced by immunoSEQ multiplex PCR, yet TCRdb's version contains in-frame clones alone and is incomplete. The table records 150,000 or so clones, 70% to 85% of them present only once. The specimen sequenced was peripheral blood. Receptor source: a woman of 80 years or more with acute or convalescent COVID-19.

This clone was seen a few times. CDR3 in amino acids: CASRPRLAVLHEQYF. Here the CDR3 DNA reads TGTGCCAGCAGGCCGCGGCTAGCAGTCCTCCACGAGCAGTACTTC. The chain recombines TRBV5-5 with TRBJ2-7; TRBD2 might be the D (5 bases). The V gene lost 5 bases and the J gene lost 5 bases, with 20 bases spanning the gap. The CDR3 runs 15 residues. Germline-derived CDR1 and CDR2 are SGHKS and YYEKEE (reference sequence).

J is TRBJ1-1 and V is TRBV14, with D perhaps matching TRBD1 (5 bases). CDR1 and CDR2 (germline): SGHDN, FVKESK. Trimming stripped 0 bases from V and 12 bases from J, with 11 bases between. The CDR3 has 12 amino acids. DNA for the CDR3: TGTGCCAGCAGCCAAGATCGGGGGGGTTCTTTCTTT. This codes for CASSQDRGGSFF. Using reference TRBV14 and TRBJ1-1 for the parts outside the CDR3, the full variable domain is EAGVTQFPSHSVIEKGQTVTLRCDPISGHDNLYWYRRVMGKEIKFLLHFVKESKQDESGMPNNRFLAERTGGTYSTLKVQPAELEDSGVYFCASSQDRGGSFFGQGTRLTVV.

The chain employs TRBV5-6 and TRBJ1-3; D might be TRBD1 (6 bases). CDR1 is SGHDT, CDR2 YYEEEE, per germline. The CDR3 is 14 amino acids. V was pared by 6 bases and J by 4 bases, with 14 bases between. The CDR3 DNA is TGTGCCAGCACCGAGGACAGTCTGGGAAACACCATATATTTT. Translated: CASTEDSLGNTIYF.

V gene TRBV5-1 combines with J gene TRBJ2-7; D possibly corresponds to TRBD1 (6 bases). Per the germline V gene, CDR1 is SGHRS and CDR2 is YFSETQ. With 2 bases removed from V and 5 bases from J, the gap between germline ends came to 11 bases. This CDR3 has 13 amino acids. The CDR3 spells CASSLQGTDEQYF. As DNA, the CDR3 is TGCGCCAGCAGCTTACAGGGAACGGACGAGCAGTACTTC. Variable domain in full (rest from reference TRBV5-1 and TRBJ2-7): KAGVTQTPRYLIKTRGQQVTLSCSPISGHRSVSWYQQTPGQGLQFLFEYFSETQRNKGNFPGRFSGRQFSNSRSEMNVSTLELGDSALYLCASSLQGTDEQYFGPGTRLTVT.

This chain uses TRBV11-2 with TRBJ2-1; D gene unclear. Trimming removed 10 bases at V and 3 bases at J, with 10 bases between. Per the germline V gene, CDR1 is SGHAT and CDR2 is FQNNGV. The CDR3 is made up of 12 amino acids. The CDR3 DNA sequence: TGTGCCACCAGGCCTAGCTACAATGAGCAGTTCTTC. Translation gives CATRPSYNEQFF.

The chain uses TRBV29-1 and TRBJ1-5, with a weak D call TRBD1 (6 bases). Germline V gives CDR1 SQVTM, CDR2 ANQGSEA. With 4 bases removed from V and 6 bases from J, the gap between germline ends came to 13 bases. This CDR3 contains 13 residues. The CDR3 protein is CSVAQGKGQPQHF. The CDR3 DNA sequence: TGCAGCGTTGCTCAGGGGAAAGGTCAGCCCCAGCATTTT.

The J gene is TRBJ2-2, the V gene TRBV6-1; tentatively, D is TRBD1 (5 bases). Per the germline V gene, CDR1 is MNHNS and CDR2 is SASEGT. V was shortened by 2 bases and J by 4 bases, with 8 bases between the two germline ends. The CDR3 extends over 14 amino acids. The CDR3 nucleotides read TGTGCCAGCAGTGAAAGGCAGGGCACCGGGGAGCTGTTTTTT. It encodes CASSERQGTGELFF.

This clone was seen only a few times. V usage is TRBV12-5 and J usage is TRBJ2-3; 9 bases are a match to TRBD1. Trimming took 5 bases from V and 2 from J; bases not matched to a gene: 2. Germline CDR1 is LGHNT and CDR2 is FRNRAP. This CDR3 has 14 amino acids. The CDR3 loop is CASGGQGFTDTQYF. The CDR3 bases are TGTGCTAGTGGTGGACAGGGGTTCACAGATACGCAGTATTTT.

The V gene is TRBV5-1, the J gene TRBJ2-3, with 8 bases aligning to TRBD2. Germline loops: CDR1 SGHRS, CDR2 YFSETQ. The V gene end was trimmed by 1 base and the J gene end by 8 bases; junction bases not matched to a gene: 6. The CDR3 runs 14 residues. In DNA form, the CDR3 reads TGCGCCAGCAGCTTGACACTAGCGGAGCCTACGCAGTATTTT. Translating gives CASSLTLAEPTQYF.

The rearrangement links TRBV5-1 to TRBJ2-3, with 8 bases matching TRBD1. Trimming at V came to 4 bases and at J to 2 bases, leaving 9 bases not matched to a gene. Germline-derived CDR1 and CDR2 are SGHRS and YFSETQ. The CDR3 is 16 amino acids. CDR3 nucleotide sequence: TGCGCCAGCAGCATCCCGCAGGGGGCGATCACAGATACGCAGTATTTT. It codes for CASSIPQGAITDTQYF.

This clone was observed a handful of times. The DNA of the CDR3 is TGTGCCAGCAGTTACTCCGGGTCTGGTAATTCACCCCTCCACTTT. It specifies CASSYSGSGNSPLHF. The chain employs TRBV6-5 and TRBJ1-6; D unclear. This CDR3 is built from 15 residues. Trimming shortened V by 0 bases and J by 6 bases, and 9 bases separated the two germline ends. Germline V gene data show CDR1 as MNHEY and CDR2 as SVGAGI.

The V and J genes are TRBV29-1 and TRBJ1-1, with TRBD1 as a possible D gene (6 bases). The germline CDR1 and CDR2 sequences are SQVTM and ANQGSEA. V dropped 4 bases and J dropped 7 bases, with 16 bases sitting between them. This CDR3 has 13 amino acids. CDR3 nucleotides: TGCAGCGTTGTTTTTGGGACACCCAATGAAGCTTTCTTT. Translating gives CSVVFGTPNEAFF.

V gene TRBV4-3 combines with J gene TRBJ2-7, with TRBD1 identical over 7 bases. CDR3 length: 19 amino acids. Trimming cost V 1 base and J 1 base; bases outside gene matches: 16. Germline CDR1 is LGHNA and CDR2 is YSLEER. In nucleotides, the CDR3 is TGCGCCAGCAGCCAAGTCGTCCTGACAGGGCTAGTAACGTCCTACGAGCAGTACTTC. Protein product: CASSQVVLTGLVTSYEQYF.

J is TRBJ2-2 and V is TRBV18; D unresolved. V was trimmed by 0 bases and J by 8 bases, leaving 13 bases between them. The CDR3 runs to 15 residues. Germline CDR1 reads KGHSH; CDR2 reads LQKENI. In DNA form, the CDR3 reads TGTGCCAGCTCACCACCCGGTTCAACGGGTGGGGAGCTGTTTTTT. This encodes CASSPPGSTGGELFF.

The rearrangement links TRBV6-5 to TRBJ2-7; a possible D gene is TRBD1 (7 bases). Trimming took 4 bases from V and 3 from J, leaving 13 bases between them. This CDR3 spans 14 amino acids. Per germline, CDR1 MNHEY and CDR2 SVGAGI. In DNA, the CDR3 is TGTGCCAGCAGTTTGAGTCAGGGGGGCTACGAGCAGTACTTC. Protein product: CASSLSQGGYEQYF.

The chain joins TRBV7-8 to TRBJ1-2; D call uncertain. V was clipped by 3 bases and J by 11 bases, with 13 bases between them. There are 12 residues in the CDR3. Germline CDR1 and CDR2: SGHVS and FQNEAQ. CDR3 protein: CASSFGPGKYTF. DNA of the CDR3: TGTGCCAGCAGCTTCGGACCCGGGAAATACACCTTC.

With respect to this clone: The sample carries other DNA sequences with the same CDR3. V is TRBV7-9 and J is TRBJ2-5; TRBD1 is a possible D gene (5 bases). Trimming shortened V by 1 base and J by 1 base, and 7 bases separated the two germline ends. CDR1 is SEHNR, CDR2 FQNEAQ, per germline (reference sequence). The CDR3 sequence is 14 residues long. The CDR3 sequence: CASSLGQGQETQYF. CDR3 coding DNA: TGTGCCAGCAGCTTAGGGCAGGGCCAAGAGACCCAGTACTTC.